A single sample gave rise to the 19 T cell receptor beta chains below, sequenced in a study of control samples from healthy donors and cancer patients. Using immunoSEQ multiplex PCR, the repertoire was profiled, and TCRdb retains in-frame clones only, with some absent. This sample has around 120,000 clones, with roughly 92% found just once. The specimen sequenced was blood. These receptors all stem from a woman in her late teens or twenties in good health.

The chain combines TRBV7-6 with TRBJ2-2; D is unclear. The germline V gene encodes CDR1 SGHVS and CDR2 FNYEAQ. V lost 2 bases to trimming and J lost 0 bases, with 13 bases between them. This CDR3 has 17 amino acids. The CDR3 sequence is CASSLSQSKTNTGELFF. Written as DNA, the CDR3 is TGTGCCAGCAGCTTATCGCAAAGTAAGACGAACACCGGGGAGCTGTTTTTT.

The rearrangement uses TRBV4-3 and TRBJ1-1, with TRBD1 matching 8 bases. The germline gives CDR1 LGHNA, CDR2 YSLEER. J was trimmed by 4 bases and V by 0 bases; bases with no gene match: 4. The length of the CDR3 is 15 residues. CDR3 DNA: TGCGCCAGCAGCCAAGACAGGGGGCGATCCACTGAAGCTTTCTTT. Its translation: CASSQDRGRSTEAFF.

This chain uses TRBV5-1 with TRBJ2-5, with D perhaps TRBD2 (6 bases). The CDR3 runs to 15 residues. CDR1 and CDR2 from the germline V gene are SGHRS and YFSETQ. Trimming took 7 bases from V and 1 from J, leaving 17 bases between them. CDR3 sequence reads: CASHAGHGFQETQYF. DNA of the CDR3: TGCGCCAGCCACGCGGGGCACGGCTTCCAAGAGACCCAGTACTTC.

This rearrangement joins TRBV6-5 to TRBJ2-2; D gene unclear. CDR1 MNHEY and CDR2 SVGAGI come from the germline V gene. Trimming removed 7 bases from V and 2 bases from J, with 11 bases in between. The CDR3 loop spans 14 amino acids. The CDR3 here is CASTTRPNTGELFF. The CDR3 DNA reads as TGTGCCAGCACGACACGACCCAACACCGGGGAGCTGTTTTTT.

This clone was recorded once. The rearrangement links TRBV5-1 to TRBJ2-1; tentative D call: TRBD2 (6 bases). Trimming cost V 0 bases and J 9 bases, with 10 bases left between them. The CDR3 totals 13 residues. Germline assignment: CDR1 SGHRS and CDR2 YFSETQ. The CDR3 sequence: CASSLGLVGEQFF. In DNA form, the CDR3 reads TGCGCCAGCAGCTTGGGACTAGTTGGTGAGCAGTTCTTC. The full variable domain, in which reference TRBV5-1 and TRBJ2-1 provide the parts outside the CDR3, is KAGVTQTPRYLIKTRGQQVTLSCSPISGHRSVSWYQQTPGQGLQFLFEYFSETQRNKGNFPGRFSGRQFSNSRSEMNVSTLELGDSALYLCASSLGLVGEQFFGPGTRLTVL.

J is TRBJ2-7 and V is TRBV30, with 7 bases fitting TRBD2. The trim removed 2 bases at V and 2 bases at J, leaving 6 bases unmatched. Looked up from germline, CDR1 is GTSNPN and CDR2 is SVGIG (reference sequence). This CDR3 region has 14 residues. This CDR3 is CAWSMSSGTYEQYF. CDR3 bases: TGTGCCTGGAGTATGTCTAGCGGTACCTACGAGCAGTACTTC.

This sequence joins TRBV2 and TRBJ2-7; D not certain. The CDR3 loop spans 11 amino acids. Germline V gives CDR1 SNHLY, CDR2 FYNNEI. Trimming removed 7 bases at V and 6 bases at J, with 10 bases between. The CDR3 DNA reads TGTGCCAGCACCGTCCTTCGCGAGCAGTACTTC. Its protein product is CASTVLREQYF.

The chain combines TRBV7-9 with TRBJ1-2, with D perhaps matching TRBD1 (5 bases). V gave up 5 bases and J gave up 4 bases, with 20 bases separating them. Germline-derived CDR1 and CDR2 are SEHNR and FQNEAQ (reference sequence). This CDR3 region has 16 residues. CDR3 in amino acids: CASSLRGGETAYGYTF. The CDR3 DNA sequence: TGTGCCAGCAGCCTACGTGGGGGGGAAACGGCCTATGGCTACACCTTC.

This rearrangement joins TRBV2 to TRBJ2-2; 7 bases line up with TRBD1. The V gene's germline CDR1 is SNHLY and CDR2 FYNNEI. This CDR3 comprises 15 residues. V lost 6 bases and J lost 0; bases outside the gene matches: 4. The CDR3 spells CASRWTGANTGELFF. CDR3 DNA: TGTGCCAGCAGATGGACAGGAGCGAACACCGGGGAGCTGTTTTTT.

The V and J genes are TRBV4-3 and TRBJ1-5; maybe TRBD1 (5 bases). Trimming left V 0 bases short and J 3 bases short, with 15 bases between. Per the germline V gene, CDR1 is LGHNA and CDR2 is YSLEER. The CDR3 extends over 17 amino acids. The CDR3 coding sequence is TGCGCCAGCAGCCAAGAGGAGGCCCAGGGCGCCAATCAGCCCCAGCATTTT. This gives the protein CASSQEEAQGANQPQHF.

The gene calls are TRBV19 and TRBJ1-4; a weak D match, TRBD1 (5 bases). This CDR3 spans 13 amino acids. In germline, CDR1 is LNHDA, CDR2 SQIVND (reference sequence). With 6 bases removed from V and 8 bases from J, the gap between germline ends came to 13 bases. Here the CDR3 DNA reads TGTGCCAGTAGCGGGGACCCAGCAGAAAAACTGTTTTTT. Translated: CASSGDPAEKLFF.

The V call is TRBV5-1, the J call TRBJ2-7, with D possibly being TRBD2 (5 bases). Trimming took 0 bases from V and 5 from J, leaving 9 bases between them. This CDR3 region has 13 residues. Germline V CDR1 and CDR2: SGHRS, YFSETQ. CDR3 protein: CASSLAGSHEQYF. The CDR3 DNA reads TGCGCCAGCAGCTTGGCGGGGTCCCACGAGCAGTACTTC.

The rearrangement joins TRBV5-6 to TRBJ2-3; D remains ambiguous. V was shortened by 2 bases and J by 0 bases, with 4 bases between the two germline ends. The CDR3 runs 13 residues. Germline V CDR1 and CDR2: SGHDT, YYEEEE. The CDR3 sequence is CASSFSSTDTQYF. The CDR3 DNA reads as TGTGCCAGCAGCTTTTCTAGCACAGATACGCAGTATTTT.

This chain uses TRBV6-5 with TRBJ1-1; TRBD1 might be the D (5 bases). The CDR3 loop spans 14 amino acids. V shed 6 bases and J shed 5 bases, with 16 bases lying between them. Germline V lookup: CDR1 MNHEY, CDR2 SVGAGI. This CDR3 is CASRPGDSLTEAFF. In DNA, the CDR3 is TGTGCCAGCAGGCCTGGGGACTCCCTAACTGAAGCTTTCTTT.

This chain joins TRBV30 and TRBJ1-5; TRBD1 might be the D (5 bases). Trimming cost V 1 base and J 4 bases, with 8 bases left between them. The germline gives CDR1 GTSNPN, CDR2 SVGIG (reference sequence). The CDR3 is 13 amino acids. The CDR3 DNA follows: TGTGCCTGGAGTGCAGGGCTTAATCAGCCCCAGCATTTT. Its translation: CAWSAGLNQPQHF.

The rearrangement joins TRBV4-2 to TRBJ2-7; 11 bases are a match to TRBD2. The trim removed 3 bases at V and 3 bases at J, leaving 10 bases unmatched. The CDR3 covers 17 residues. CDR1 LGHNA and CDR2 YNFKEQ come from the germline V gene. CDR3 nucleotide sequence: TGTGCCAGCAGCCAGTTCGTCGCGACTAGCGGGATCTACGAGCAGTACTTC. It translates to CASSQFVATSGIYEQYF.

This clone appeared a single time. This chain links TRBV13 with TRBJ2-3; a possible D gene is TRBD1 (5 bases). The CDR3 contains 14 residues. Germline V gene lookup returns CDR1 PRHDT and CDR2 FYEKMQ (reference sequence). Trimming removed 5 bases from V and 6 bases from J, with 15 bases in between. DNA for the CDR3: TGTGCCAGCAGCCCGCGGATGGGGCGGGATACGCAGTATTTT. It yields the protein CASSPRMGRDTQYF. Drawing the rest from reference TRBV13 and TRBJ2-3, the complete variable domain is AAGVIQSPRHLIKEKRETATLKCYPIPRHDTVYWYQQGPGQDPQFLISFYEKMQSDKGSIPDRFSAQQFSDYHSELNMSSLELGDSALYFCASSPRMGRDTQYFGPGTRLTVL.

V is TRBV12-3 or TRBV12-4 and J is TRBJ2-3; D is undetermined. The CDR3 contains 12 residues. V was clipped by 3 bases and J by 6 bases, with 7 bases between them. The CDR3 DNA reads as TGTGCCAGCAGTTTTCCCTCGGATACGCAGTATTTT. Encoded protein: CASSFPSDTQYF.

The chain combines TRBV4-3 with TRBJ2-6, with D possibly matching TRBD1 (5 bases). The CDR3 consists of 18 residues. Trimming cost V 3 bases and J 0 bases, with 15 bases left between them. CDR1 and CDR2 (germline): LGHNA, YSLEER. CDR3 amino acids: CASSQRTTTNSGANVLTF. The DNA of the CDR3 is TGCGCCAGCAGCCAGCGGACAACTACCAACTCTGGGGCCAACGTCCTGACTTTC.